A selection of T cell receptor beta chains follows, all from one sample in a study of blood T cell repertoires in COVID-19. This table comes from immunoSEQ multiplex PCR, and its TCRdb copy is limited to in-frame clones, with some not included. The sample holds approximately 300,000 clones, roughly 90% seen once. Sequencing used PBMCs or T cells enriched from blood (not recorded which). The source is a young woman who had recovered from COVID-19. The CDR3 runs from the conserved cysteine through the conserved F or W. Each record gives: D gene, clone size, V gene, J gene, CDR3 protein, CDR3 DNA. D genes are given only for firm matches. Clone size, where shown, is once, few, many, or a class for clones that have expanded.

>NA|NA|TRBV9|TRBJ2-1
CASSVEAGWNDYNEQFF
TGTGCCAGCAGCGTAGAGGCAGGGTGGAATGACTACAATGAGCAGTTCTTC
>NA|once|TRBV29-1|TRBJ1-2
CSVVGGAGGYTF
TGCAGCGTTGTGGGGGGAGCGGGTGGCTACACCTTC
>NA|NA|TRBV6-5|TRBJ1-5
CASRRHPGGNQPQHF
TGTGCCAGCAGGAGACACCCAGGGGGCAATCAGCCCCAGCATTTT
>NA|NA|TRBV28|TRBJ1-5
CASRPLLARNQPQHF
TGTGCCAGCAGACCACTCTTAGCGCGCAATCAGCCCCAGCATTTT
>NA|few|TRBV7-2|TRBJ2-2
CASSLPGLVRDTGELFF
TGTGCCAGCAGCTTACCTGGACTTGTACGGGACACCGGGGAGCTGTTTTTT
>TRBD1|NA|TRBV7-8|TRBJ1-5
CASSPRDRGLQPQHF
TGTGCCAGCAGCCCCCGGGACAGGGGGCTTCAGCCCCAGCATTTT
>NA|NA|TRBV18|TRBJ1-1
CASSLGGKDTEAFF
TGTGCCAGCTCACTCGGGGGGAAGGACACTGAAGCTTTCTTT
>NA|NA|TRBV19|TRBJ1-1
CASSIWVDRVDTEAFF
TGTGCCAGTAGTATATGGGTGGACAGAGTGGACACTGAAGCTTTCTTT
>TRBD1|NA|TRBV28|TRBJ1-4
CASSPQPGQVDEKLFF
TGTGCCAGCAGTCCTCAGCCCGGACAGGTCGATGAAAAACTGTTTTTT
>TRBD2|few|TRBV15|TRBJ2-7
CATSRGPSGTSYEQYF
TGTGCCACCAGCAGAGGCCCTAGCGGGACGTCCTACGAGCAGTACTTC
>NA|NA|TRBV4-3|TRBJ1-2
CASSRHHRDGYGYTF
TGCGCCAGCAGCCGGCATCACAGGGATGGCTATGGCTACACCTTC
>TRBD2|once|TRBV29-1|TRBJ2-1
CSVALRLARNEQFF
TGCAGCGTTGCCTTAAGACTAGCGAGAAATGAGCAGTTCTTC
>TRBD1|NA|TRBV28|TRBJ1-1
CASSSGQRNTEAFF
TGTGCCAGCAGTTCGGGACAGCGGAACACTGAAGCTTTCTTT
>NA|NA|TRBV30|TRBJ2-2
CAWTGTPNTGELFF
TGTGCCTGGACAGGGACACCCAACACCGGGGAGCTGTTTTTT
>NA|NA|TRBV19|TRBJ2-1
CASSTTEFNEQFF
TGTGCCAGTAGTACAACAGAGTTTAATGAGCAGTTCTTC
>NA|once|TRBV14|TRBJ2-7
CASSTRSYEQYF
TGTGCCAGCAGCACTCGGAGTTACGAGCAGTACTTC
>NA|once|TRBV28|TRBJ1-6
CASSLWVRSRYSYNSPLHF
TGTGCCAGCAGTTTATGGGTCCGAAGCAGGTACTCCTATAATTCACCCCTCCACTTT
>NA|NA|TRBV28|TRBJ1-1
CASSLRTEAFF
TGTGCCAGCAGTTTGAGGACTGAAGCTTTCTTT
>TRBD1|NA|TRBV4-1|TRBJ1-3
CASSSGQGDGNTIYF
TGCGCCAGCAGCTCGGGACAGGGCGATGGAAACACCATATATTTT
>NA|NA|TRBV5-1|TRBJ2-7
CASSLDGAQGEQYF
TGCGCCAGCAGCCTCGACGGGGCTCAGGGGGAGCAGTACTTC
>TRBD1|once|TRBV6-2/TRBV6-3|TRBJ1-1
CASSSRQGALGTEAFF
TGTGCCAGCAGCTCCCGACAGGGGGCTTTGGGCACTGAAGCTTTCTTT
>TRBD1|NA|TRBV5-4|TRBJ2-1
CASSRTGAASYNEQFF
TGTGCCAGCAGCAGGACAGGGGCTGCCTCCTACAATGAGCAGTTCTTC
>NA|once|TRBV7-9|TRBJ2-1
CASSLGQYNEQFF
TGTGCCAGCAGCTTAGGGCAGTACAATGAGCAGTTCTTC
>NA|NA|TRBV11-1|TRBJ1-2
CASSPDSNYGYTF
TGTGCCAGCAGCCCGGACAGTAACTATGGCTACACCTTC